This TCR beta chain was recovered during a study of CXCR3-negative and CXCR3-positive naive CD8 T cells. Study-wide results and caveats: CXCR3 expression dropped partially after cryopreservation, and most assays relied on fresh PBMCs. Relative to CXCR3-negative naive cells, CXCR3-positive naive cells had more hydrophobic TRB CDR3s.

In preparing the TRB cDNA libraries, 5' RACE with UMI labels was used. TCRdb reanalyzed the 5' RACE reads and collapses them to one entry per CDR3 protein, without DNA. This sample's table reports roughly 80,000 distinct CDR3 sequences. The germline V gene encodes CDR1 SGHTA and CDR2 FQGNSA. The CDR3 is made up of 14 amino acids. To note about this clonotype: Its antigen is unidentified.

The receptor comes from a human donor in good health. Some clones in this sample may be carry-over from other donors' samples. The specimen sequenced was naive CXCR3+ CD8+ T cells from blood. As for subset: CD45RO-CCR7+CD27+CD95- naive CD8+ T cells expressing CXCR3 (TNR3+). This chain links TRBV7-2 with TRBJ2-3; the TRBD2 assignment by TCRdb is unverifiable without DNA. The chain's CDR3 is CATPSGDSTDTQYF.